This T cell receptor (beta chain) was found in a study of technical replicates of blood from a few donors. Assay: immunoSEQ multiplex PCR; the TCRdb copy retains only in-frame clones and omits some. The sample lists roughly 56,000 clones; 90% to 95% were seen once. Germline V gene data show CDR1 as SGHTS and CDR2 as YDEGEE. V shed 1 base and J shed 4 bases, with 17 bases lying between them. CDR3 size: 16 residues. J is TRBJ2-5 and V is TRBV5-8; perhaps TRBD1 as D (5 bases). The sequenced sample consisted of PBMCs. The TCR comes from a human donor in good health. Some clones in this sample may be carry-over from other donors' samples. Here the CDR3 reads CASSLSGRVSGETQYF. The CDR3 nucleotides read TGTGCCAGCAGCTTGAGTGGCAGGGTTTCGGGAGAGACCCAGTACTTC.